The 5 T cell receptor beta chains below all came from one sample that was sequenced in a study of OX40 agonist ivuxolimab in advanced cancers. The repertoire was sequenced with immunoSEQ multiplex PCR; TCRdb's copy has only in-frame clones and lacks some. The sample includes 40,000 to 60,000 clones, about 80% seen only once; the top ten take roughly 8.6%. The sample in question was CD4+ or CD8+ T cells sorted from blood, obtained in a trial of the OX40 agonist ivuxolimab. The receptors were gathered from an adult with an advanced solid tumor such as melanoma, head and neck, liver or kidney cancer.

The rearrangement links TRBV30 to TRBJ1-4; D is uncertain. Trimming pared 0 bases from V and 4 bases from J, leaving 12 bases between. Per germline, CDR1 GTSNPN and CDR2 SVGIG (reference sequence). The CDR3 spans 15 residues. CDR3 sequence: CAWSVREIVNEKLFF. The DNA of the CDR3 is TGTGCCTGGAGTGTCCGGGAGATCGTTAATGAAAAACTGTTTTTT.

The chain employs TRBV5-1 and TRBJ1-4, with 8 positions matching TRBD1. J lost 3 bases, V lost 5 bases, and 6 bases had no gene match. CDR3 length: 15 amino acids. Germline CDR1 reads SGHRS; CDR2 reads YFSETQ. The CDR3 region is CASSYQGAANEKLFF. DNA for the CDR3: TGCGCCAGCAGTTATCAGGGGGCGGCTAATGAAAAACTGTTTTTT.

This chain links TRBV28 with TRBJ2-1; TRBD2 agrees at 8 bases. CDR3 length: 14 amino acids. V lost 3 bases, J lost 7 bases, and 5 bases stayed unmatched. Germline lookup yields CDR1 MDHEN and CDR2 SYDVKM. DNA for the CDR3: TGTGCCAGCAGTTTTTTAACGGGAGGGAATGAGCAGTTCTTC. It codes for CASSFLTGGNEQFF.

In this sample, this clone turned up once. This chain links TRBV7-2 with TRBJ2-7, with 8 bases that match TRBD1. CDR3 size: 15 residues. Germline V gene sequence: CDR1 SGHTA, CDR2 FQGNSA. Trimming cost V 5 bases and J 3 bases; bases outside gene matches: 9. CDR3 in DNA: TGTGCCAGCAGCCCCCGGGACAGGCCTTACTACGAGCAGTACTTC. This sequence encodes CASSPRDRPYYEQYF. Looking up the rest from reference TRBV7-2 and TRBJ2-7 gives the full variable domain: GAGVSQSPSNKVTEKGKDVELRCDPISGHTALYWYRQSLGQGLEFLIYFQGNSAPDKSGLPSDRFSAERTGGSVSTLTIQRTQQEDSAVYLCASSPRDRPYYEQYFGPGTRLTVT.

This clone has only a few counts. This chain connects TRBV12-5 to TRBJ2-3; D is possibly TRBD1 or TRBD2 (6 bases each). The CDR3 extends over 15 amino acids. The germline CDR1 and CDR2 sequences are LGHNT and FRNRAP. Trimming took 6 bases from V and 6 from J, leaving 19 bases between them. Here the CDR3 DNA reads TGTGCTAGTGGCGATAGGGGGGCCATTAGGGATACGCAGTATTTT. As protein: CASGDRGAIRDTQYF.